These 28 T cell receptor beta chains share one sample of origin, sequenced in a study of blood T cell repertoires in COVID-19. Sequenced by immunoSEQ multiplex PCR; TCRdb stores in-frame clones only, minus some. The profile shows around 160,000 clones, about 80% of them singletons. Sequenced material: PBMCs or T cells enriched from blood (not recorded which). The receptors shown here come from a woman aged 55 to 70 who had recovered from COVID-19.

The chain employs TRBV24-1 and TRBJ1-2; 10 bases line up with TRBD1. The CDR3 sequence is 16 residues long. Germline V gene sequence: CDR1 KGHDR, CDR2 SFDVKD. Trimming removed 3 bases from V and 3 bases from J; junction bases left unmatched: 6. CDR3 sequence (DNA): TGTGCCACCAGTGATCGGATGACAGGGGGCGACTATGGCTACACCTTC. Translated: CATSDRMTGGDYGYTF.

The gene calls are TRBV11-2 and TRBJ2-1; D possibly corresponds to TRBD1 (8 bases). Trimming removed 5 bases from V and 8 bases from J, with 19 bases in between. Germline loops: CDR1 SGHAT, CDR2 FQNNGV. The CDR3 runs 15 residues. The CDR3: CASSPLTGAGDEQFF. The CDR3 DNA reads TGTGCCAGCAGCCCACTGACAGGGGCGGGGGATGAGCAGTTCTTC.

V gene TRBV6-5 combines with J gene TRBJ1-2; possible D gene TRBD1, 6 bases. Trimming stripped 8 bases from V and 8 bases from J, with 18 bases between. The CDR3 length is 13 residues. Per germline, CDR1 MNHEY and CDR2 SVGAGI. CDR3 in amino acids: CASYQIGGYGYTF. DNA of the CDR3: TGTGCCAGCTACCAAATAGGGGGATACGGCTACACCTTC.

This clone came up a few times. The junction does not match germline at one end; this may be a read error. V usage is TRBV10-2 and J usage is TRBJ1-5, with D possibly matching TRBD1 (5 bases). The CDR3 length is 14 residues. The V gene's germline CDR1 is WSHSY and CDR2 SAAADI. In DNA form, the CDR3 reads TGCGCCAGCACTGAGTGGGGCCGCAATCAGCCCCAGCATTTT. This codes for CASTEWGRNQPQHF.

This sequence joins TRBV19 and TRBJ1-2; D remains ambiguous. The germline gives CDR1 LNHDA, CDR2 SQIVND (reference sequence). The CDR3 consists of 13 residues. Trimming left V 2 bases short and J 2 bases short, with 6 bases between. CDR3 DNA: TGTGCCAGTAGTATATCGTCGAACTATGGCTACACCTTC. The encoded protein is CASSISSNYGYTF.

The table lists this clone with a count of one. The gene calls are TRBV27 and TRBJ2-1; TRBD2 matches 7 bases. The junction had 4 bases not matched to a gene; V was cut back by 2 bases and J by 0 bases. Per germline, CDR1 MNHEY and CDR2 SMNVEV (reference sequence). The CDR3 totals 16 residues. Here the CDR3 DNA reads TGTGCCAGCAGTTTAGACGGCGGGGGCTCCTACAATGAGCAGTTCTTC. Protein: CASSLDGGGSYNEQFF.

The V call is TRBV5-1, the J call TRBJ2-1; the match to TRBD2 covers 8 bases. CDR1 and CDR2 from the germline V gene are SGHRS and YFSETQ. V shed 2 bases, J shed 4 bases, and the junction held 5 bases outside the gene matches. This CDR3 spans 15 amino acids. CDR3 DNA: TGCGCCAGCAGCTTTAGCGGGACAACGTACAATGAGCAGTTCTTC. Its translation: CASSFSGTTYNEQFF.

This clone has a single count. The V gene is TRBV11-3, the J gene TRBJ2-7, with D possibly being TRBD1 (5 bases). The V gene's germline CDR1 is SGHNT and CDR2 YENEEA. The CDR3 runs to 13 residues. Trimming took off 3 bases at V and 1 base at J, with 7 bases between the two ends. The CDR3 spells CASSLTVSYEQYF. The DNA for the CDR3 is TGTGCCAGCAGCTTGACAGTTTCCTACGAGCAGTACTTC.

The chain carries TRBV18 and TRBJ2-7, with 9 bases aligning to TRBD1. V lost 3 bases and J lost 0; bases outside the gene matches: 3. The CDR3 has 15 residues. Germline CDR1 KGHSH, CDR2 LQKENI. This CDR3 is CASSPGTGPSYEQYF. In nucleotides, the CDR3 is TGTGCCAGCTCACCCGGGACAGGGCCCTCCTACGAGCAGTACTTC. The whole variable domain, remainder taken from reference TRBV18 and TRBJ2-7, is NAGVMQNPRHLVRRRGQEARLRCSPMKGHSHVYWYRQLPEEGLKFMVYLQKENIIDESGMPKERFSAEFPKEGPSILRIQQVVRGDSAAYFCASSPGTGPSYEQYFGPGTRLTVT.

This sequence joins TRBV5-1 and TRBJ1-6; maybe TRBD1 (6 bases). CDR1 is SGHRS, CDR2 YFSETQ, per germline. Trimming took 0 bases from V and 6 from J, leaving 13 bases between them. The CDR3 covers 16 residues. The chain's CDR3 is CASSLAGGRTNSPLHF. The CDR3 DNA reads TGCGCCAGCAGCTTGGCCGGGGGGCGGACTAATTCACCCCTCCACTTT.

This clone was found a few times. The chain carries TRBV5-6 and TRBJ2-1, with TRBD2 as a possible D gene (5 bases). Germline V gene sequence: CDR1 SGHDT, CDR2 YYEEEE. Trimming took 2 bases from V and 4 from J, leaving 7 bases between them. The length of the CDR3 is 13 residues. The CDR3 region has the DNA TGTGCCAGCAGCTTCCGGACTTACAATGAGCAGTTCTTC. Its translation is CASSFRTYNEQFF.

The CDR3 DNA reads as TGCGCCAGCAGCTCGGGGGGCGCGCGGCCCTATGGCTACACCTTC. Its protein product is CASSSGGARPYGYTF. This rearrangement joins TRBV5-1 to TRBJ1-2; a weak D match, TRBD1 (6 bases). The CDR3 is 15 amino acids. Germline values: CDR1 SGHRS, CDR2 YFSETQ. The germline V and J ends were trimmed by 3 bases and 4 bases, with 16 bases remaining between them.

The chain carries TRBV19 and TRBJ2-2; perhaps TRBD2 as D (6 bases). CDR3 length: 14 amino acids. Germline loops: CDR1 LNHDA, CDR2 SQIVND (reference sequence). The V gene lost 7 bases and the J gene lost 3 bases, with 12 bases spanning the gap. CDR3: CASTRGDYTGELFF. The CDR3 nucleotides read TGTGCCAGTACCCGAGGGGACTACACCGGGGAGCTGTTTTTT.

This chain joins TRBV3-1 (or the pseudogene TRBV3-2) and TRBJ1-4, with TRBD1 matching over 8 bases. CDR3 size: 15 residues. V gave up 6 bases and J gave up 1 base; unmatched junction bases: 4. Germline V gene sequence: CDR1 LGHDT, CDR2 YNNKEL (reference sequence). CDR3 nucleotides: TGTGCCAGCAGGTCGACAGGGGTAACTAATGAAAAACTGTTTTTT. It encodes CASRSTGVTNEKLFF.

The chain links TRBV11-2 to TRBJ2-2, with 9 nucleotides matching TRBD2. Germline CDR1 SGHAT, CDR2 FQNNGV. The V gene end was trimmed by 8 bases and the J gene end by 9 bases; junction bases not matched to a gene: 7. The CDR3 spans 13 residues. The CDR3 sequence: CASRGGAGWELFF. CDR3 coding DNA: TGTGCCAGCCGCGGGGGGGCGGGCTGGGAGCTGTTTTTT.

V usage is TRBV19 and J usage is TRBJ2-2, with 7 bases identical to TRBD2. The CDR3 is 15 amino acids. After removal of 4 bases from V and 5 bases from J, the junction contained 7 bases not matched to a gene. Germline CDR1 is LNHDA and CDR2 is SQIVND (reference sequence). This chain's CDR3 is CASSKGLVWTGELFF. CDR3 DNA sequence: TGTGCCAGTAGTAAAGGACTAGTCTGGACCGGGGAGCTGTTTTTT.

This clone was found once. This rearrangement joins TRBV29-1 to TRBJ1-2; D might be TRBD1 (6 bases). Trimming shortened V by 4 bases and J by 0 bases, and 12 bases separated the two germline ends. Per germline, CDR1 SQVTM and CDR2 ANQGSEA. The CDR3 spans 14 residues. CDR3 in amino acids: CSVANRVANYGYTF. The DNA for the CDR3 is TGCAGCGTTGCAAACAGGGTTGCTAACTATGGCTACACCTTC.

The chain employs TRBV6-2 or TRBV6-3 and TRBJ2-7; 10 bases match TRBD1. The CDR3 spans 15 residues. V lost 2 bases and J lost 2; bases outside the gene matches: 3. The V gene's germline CDR1 is MNHEY and CDR2 SVGEGT. CDR3 residues: CASSYPGQGAYEQYF. CDR3 in DNA: TGTGCCAGCAGTTACCCCGGACAGGGGGCCTACGAGCAGTACTTC.

The chain carries TRBV7-6 and TRBJ1-4; no firm D call. Germline CDR1 is SGHVS and CDR2 is FNYEAQ. This CDR3 comprises 13 residues. Trimming cost V 5 bases and J 1 base, with 5 bases left between them. CDR3 sequence reads: CASSPVTNEKLFF. The CDR3 nucleotides are TGTGCCAGCAGCCCTGTAACTAATGAAAAACTGTTTTTT.

The V and J genes are TRBV28 and TRBJ1-4; TRBD1 matches 8 bases. Germline CDR1 reads MDHEN; CDR2 reads SYDVKM. The CDR3 covers 16 residues. The ends lost 5 bases at V and 4 bases at J; junction bases unmatched: 9. The CDR3 sequence is CASSRTSDRVNEKLFF. In DNA, the CDR3 is TGTGCCAGCAGTCGGACCTCGGACAGGGTTAATGAAAAACTGTTTTTT.

The genes are TRBV5-1 and TRBJ2-7; TRBD1 matches 10 bases. The CDR3 has 14 amino acids. J gave up 3 bases and V 0 bases, and 0 bases lay outside the gene matches. Per germline, CDR1 SGHRS and CDR2 YFSETQ. CDR3 amino acids: CASSLGTGGYEQYF. In DNA form, the CDR3 reads TGCGCCAGCAGCTTGGGGACAGGGGGCTACGAGCAGTACTTC.

The V gene is TRBV21-1, the J gene TRBJ1-2; the table assigns TRBD1, which was not confirmed against the DNA. TRBV21-1 is a documented pseudogene. This CDR3 is 10 amino acids long. The CDR3 loop reads CASRIRGYTF. DNA for the CDR3: TGTGCCAGCAGGATCAGGGGGTACACCTTC.

The rearrangement joins TRBV5-1 to TRBJ1-3; D uncertain. This CDR3 is 16 amino acids long. V was pared by 0 bases and J by 4 bases, with 14 bases between. Germline V gene lookup returns CDR1 SGHRS and CDR2 YFSETQ. The CDR3 here is CASSLVSGSGGNTIYF. The CDR3 nucleotides are TGCGCCAGCAGCTTGGTGTCGGGATCTGGGGGAAACACCATATATTTT.

The CDR3 is CAWSVNPGSVLELFF. The DNA for the CDR3 is TGTGCCTGGAGTGTAAACCCCGGTTCCGTTCTGGAGCTGTTTTTT. The genes are TRBV30 and TRBJ2-2; no firm D call. The germline gives CDR1 GTSNPN, CDR2 SVGIG (reference sequence). Trimming stripped 0 bases from V and 10 bases from J, with 18 bases between. The CDR3 is 15 amino acids.

V is TRBV10-2 and J is TRBJ1-3, with a weak D call TRBD1 (5 bases). The CDR3 length is 17 residues. Trimming cost V 0 bases and J 0 bases, with 12 bases left between them. The V gene's germline CDR1 is WSHSY and CDR2 SAAADI. This CDR3 reads CASSESTQGSSGNTIYF. For the CDR3, the DNA is TGCGCCAGCAGTGAGTCGACTCAGGGCAGCTCTGGAAACACCATATATTTT.

This clone is a singleton in its sample. V usage is TRBV11-2 and J usage is TRBJ2-1; 8 bases map to TRBD2. From germline, CDR1 is SGHAT and CDR2 FQNNGV. The CDR3 has 15 residues. V gave up 1 base and J gave up 2 bases; unmatched junction bases: 1. The chain's CDR3 is CASSLGGGTYNEQFF. The CDR3 DNA reads as TGTGCCAGCAGCTTAGGCGGGGGGACCTACAATGAGCAGTTCTTC.

This chain joins TRBV5-1 and TRBJ1-2, with D perhaps matching TRBD1 (6 bases). CDR1 SGHRS and CDR2 YFSETQ come from the germline V gene. The CDR3 loop spans 15 amino acids. V lost 0 bases and J 0 bases, leaving 9 bases between the germline ends. Here the CDR3 reads CASSLVQGPNYGYTF. The CDR3 nucleotides read TGCGCCAGCAGCTTGGTTCAGGGGCCTAACTATGGCTACACCTTC.

V is TRBV5-1 and J is TRBJ1-6; 9 nucleotides align to TRBD1. V dropped 0 bases and J dropped 11; count of bases not matched to a gene: 9. CDR3 size: 16 residues. Germline CDR1 is SGHRS and CDR2 is YFSETQ. In DNA form, the CDR3 reads TGCGCCAGCAGCTTGGAGACAGGGGGAAGGGGGGCACCCCTCCACTTT. It codes for CASSLETGGRGAPLHF.